Listed here are 27 T cell receptor beta chains from one sample, sequenced in a study of blood T cell repertoires in COVID-19. The data were produced by immunoSEQ multiplex PCR, yet TCRdb's version contains in-frame clones alone and is incomplete. The sample comprises around 170,000 clones, about 80% of which are singletons, and less than 15% rests with the top ten. The specimen was PBMCs or T cells enriched from blood (not recorded which). These receptors all stem from a man between 45 and 60 years old who had recovered from COVID-19.

This clone was counted only a few times. The germline gene is not matched at one end of the junction; a read error may be the cause. The chain is built from TRBV12-3 or TRBV12-4 and TRBJ2-1; TRBD1 matches at 8 bases. The CDR3 extends over 12 amino acids. The CDR3 DNA reads TGTGCCAGCGGGAGGACGAGGGACAGGCAGGTCTTC. This encodes CASGRTRDRQVF.

This sequence joins TRBV2 and TRBJ2-5; maybe TRBD1 (5 bases). The V gene lost 11 bases and the J gene lost 4 bases, with 23 bases spanning the gap. The CDR3 runs to 15 residues. The germline CDR1 and CDR2 sequences are SNHLY and FYNNEI. CDR3 protein: CASHDRWGRSETQYF. For the CDR3, the DNA is TGTGCCTCGCACGATCGATGGGGCAGGTCAGAGACCCAGTACTTC.

This clone was found once. The chain uses TRBV6-1 and TRBJ1-2; possibly TRBD1 for D (6 bases). Germline V gene lookup returns CDR1 MNHNS and CDR2 SASEGT. Between the trimmed V and J ends, which lost 4 bases and 11 bases, there was a span of 20 bases. The CDR3 totals 14 residues. CDR3 sequence (DNA): TGTGCCAGCAGTGCTGGGGGGGACACGGCGGGTTACACCTTC. Encoded protein: CASSAGGDTAGYTF.

The table lists this clone with a count of one. The CDR3 DNA is TGTGCCAGCAGCTCCGCCGGGGTATACACCTTC. Translation: CASSSAGVYTF. The chain joins TRBV11-2 to TRBJ1-2, with D uncertain. The CDR3 totals 11 residues. Trimming pared 4 bases from V and 11 bases from J, leaving 11 bases between. In germline, CDR1 is SGHAT, CDR2 FQNNGV.

This clone was detected a few times. The chain recombines TRBV28 with TRBJ1-2, with 7 bases lining up with TRBD1. Trimming removed 4 bases from V and 8 bases from J; junction bases left unmatched: 7. The germline gives CDR1 MDHEN, CDR2 SYDVKM. This CDR3 region has 13 residues. The CDR3 loop reads CASSSTGNRGYTF. CDR3 bases: TGTGCCAGCAGTTCGACAGGGAACCGCGGCTACACCTTC.

This chain uses TRBV9 with TRBJ1-2, with no clear D. Germline V CDR1 and CDR2: SGDLS, YYNGEE. This CDR3 has 16 residues. Trimming removed 3 bases at V and 6 bases at J, with 21 bases between. This CDR3 is CASSAHISYPSDGYTF. In nucleotides, the CDR3 is TGTGCCAGCAGCGCTCATATTTCCTACCCGAGCGATGGCTACACCTTC.

Of note for this clone: The identical CDR3 is also encoded by other nucleotide sequences in the sample. For the CDR3, the DNA is TGTGCCAGCTCACCAGACAGGGCCAATCAGCCCCAGCATTTT. This translates into CASSPDRANQPQHF. V and J are TRBV18 and TRBJ1-5; 7 nucleotides match TRBD1. CDR1 and CDR2 from the germline V gene are KGHSH and LQKENI. The CDR3 has 14 amino acids. The V segment lost 2 bases and the J segment 3 bases; nucleotides outside the gene matches: 1. The variable domain in full, completed from reference TRBV18 and TRBJ1-5, reads NAGVMQNPRHLVRRRGQEARLRCSPMKGHSHVYWYRQLPEEGLKFMVYLQKENIIDESGMPKERFSAEFPKEGPSILRIQQVVRGDSAAYFCASSPDRANQPQHFGDGTRLSIL.

With regard to this clone: Other DNA sequences from this sample encode an identical CDR3 as well. The CDR3 nucleotides are TGTGCCAGCTCACCGGGCTTACAAGAGACCCAGTACTTC. It yields the protein CASSPGLQETQYF. The chain links TRBV18 to TRBJ2-5; no reliable D call. The germline V and J ends were trimmed by 3 bases and 2 bases, with 7 bases remaining between them. The CDR3 loop spans 13 amino acids. Germline CDR1 KGHSH, CDR2 LQKENI.

This clone was recorded once. The chain uses TRBV3-1 (or the pseudogene TRBV3-2) and TRBJ1-5; 11 bases are shared with TRBD1. Germline V lookup: CDR1 LGHDT, CDR2 YNNKEL (reference sequence). The CDR3 has 17 residues. The junction had 5 bases not matched to a gene; V was cut back by 0 bases and J by 4 bases. The CDR3 DNA follows: TGTGCCAGCAGCCAAGATTCAGGGACAGGGGGGAATCAGCCCCAGCATTTT. Translating it yields CASSQDSGTGGNQPQHF.

This clone has a single count. This rearrangement joins TRBV5-1 to TRBJ1-2, with D uncertain. Germline V gene sequence: CDR1 SGHRS, CDR2 YFSETQ. The CDR3 is 15 residues long. V dropped 0 bases and J dropped 0 bases, with 9 bases sitting between them. The CDR3 coding sequence is TGCGCCAGCAGCTTGGCCGACGGAGCTAACTATGGCTACACCTTC. This gives the protein CASSLADGANYGYTF.

This clone was recorded once. V is TRBV7-2 and J is TRBJ2-2, with 8 nucleotides matching TRBD1. The CDR3 extends over 15 amino acids. Looked up from germline, CDR1 is SGHTA and CDR2 is FQGNSA. The J segment lost 3 bases and the V segment lost 5 bases, leaving 5 bases of the junction unmatched. This CDR3 is CASSGTGRDTGELFF. As DNA, the CDR3 is TGTGCCAGCAGCGGGACAGGTCGGGACACCGGGGAGCTGTTTTTT.

The CDR3 DNA reads TGTGCCAGCGGCCCAGGAGATACGCAGTATTTT. Its protein product is CASGPGDTQYF. V is TRBV5-6 and J is TRBJ2-3, with D uncertain. Germline loops: CDR1 SGHDT, CDR2 YYEEEE. Trimming shortened V by 7 bases and J by 5 bases, and 8 bases separated the two germline ends. CDR3 length: 11 residues.

Points on this clone: Within the sample, other DNA sequences also encode this same CDR3. The chain couples TRBV9 to TRBJ2-2; D is perhaps TRBD1 (6 bases). Trimming removed 0 bases from V and 2 bases from J, with 8 bases in between. The CDR3 has 15 amino acids. Germline values: CDR1 SGDLS, CDR2 YYNGEE. The DNA for the CDR3 is TGTGCCAGCAGCGTAGGGACAGTCAACACCGGGGAGCTGTTTTTT. Its protein is CASSVGTVNTGELFF.

The chain joins TRBV7-9 to TRBJ2-5; D possibly corresponds to TRBD2 (6 bases). CDR1 SEHNR and CDR2 FQNEAQ come from the germline V gene (reference sequence). The CDR3 totals 15 residues. V was trimmed by 8 bases and J by 4 bases, leaving 20 bases between them. Written as DNA, the CDR3 is TGTGCCAGCCAGGAAGGGTCAGGAGCGGGAGAGACCCAGTACTTC. Translating gives CASQEGSGAGETQYF.

The V call is TRBV18, the J call TRBJ1-1; the D is unclear. Germline V gives CDR1 KGHSH, CDR2 LQKENI. The V gene lost 3 bases and the J gene lost 3 bases, with 11 bases spanning the gap. CDR3 length equals 14 residues. The CDR3 bases are TGTGCCAGCTCACCTTTGGCCGCTGACACTGAAGCTTTCTTT. Translated: CASSPLAADTEAFF.

This clone was detected only a few times. The rearrangement joins TRBV19 to TRBJ1-4; D not resolved. This CDR3 spans 14 amino acids. Germline CDR1 LNHDA, CDR2 SQIVND (reference sequence). The V and J ends lost 3 bases and 8 bases respectively, with 13 bases between them. CDR3 residues: CASSIGVAPEKLFF. Written as DNA, the CDR3 is TGTGCCAGTAGTATCGGGGTGGCGCCGGAAAAACTGTTTTTT.

This clone was detected only a few times. The chain is built from TRBV4-2 and TRBJ2-7, with D possibly being TRBD2 (6 bases). V was pared by 1 base and J by 6 bases, with 16 bases between. This CDR3 has 15 residues. The germline gives CDR1 LGHNA, CDR2 YNFKEQ. The CDR3 region is CASSQGRGLSREQYF. The CDR3 bases are TGTGCCAGCAGCCAAGGGCGGGGACTGTCGCGCGAGCAGTACTTC.

V usage is TRBV6-5 and J usage is TRBJ2-7; tentatively, D is TRBD2 (6 bases). In germline, CDR1 is MNHEY, CDR2 SVGAGI. The CDR3 spans 14 residues. Trimming pared 6 bases from V and 0 bases from J, leaving 12 bases between. The CDR3 here is CASRRRDVSYEQYF. The CDR3 DNA reads as TGTGCCAGCAGAAGGCGGGACGTCTCCTACGAGCAGTACTTC.

The V and J genes are TRBV14 and TRBJ2-7; 8 nucleotides line up with TRBD2. J gave up 2 bases and V 4 bases, and 10 bases lay outside the gene matches. The CDR3 is 16 amino acids. Per germline, CDR1 SGHDN and CDR2 FVKESK. CDR3 bases: TGTGCCAGCAGCCTTAGGTTTCGAGCGGGGGCCTACGAGCAGTACTTC. Amino acid sequence: CASSLRFRAGAYEQYF.

The chain couples TRBV27 to TRBJ1-4, with TRBD1 as a possible D gene (6 bases). The CDR3 contains 14 residues. Trimming took 5 bases from V and 8 from J, leaving 15 bases between them. In germline, CDR1 is MNHEY, CDR2 SMNVEV (reference sequence). The CDR3 loop is CASSPRTVREKLFF. For the CDR3, the DNA is TGTGCCAGCAGTCCACGGACAGTCCGCGAAAAACTGTTTTTT.

The rearrangement links TRBV7-9 to TRBJ2-3, with a weak D call TRBD1 (6 bases). Trimming took off 5 bases at V and 6 bases at J, with 21 bases between the two ends. This CDR3 region has 16 residues. Germline V gene lookup returns CDR1 SEHNR and CDR2 FQNEAQ (reference sequence). As DNA, the CDR3 is TGTGCCAGCAGCGACGGGGCACTAGTTAGGGGGGATACGCAGTATTTT. Its translation is CASSDGALVRGDTQYF.

The chain carries TRBV7-2 and TRBJ1-5; 7 bases fit TRBD1. CDR1 is SGHTA, CDR2 FQGNSA, per germline. This CDR3 comprises 15 residues. J was trimmed by 6 bases and V by 5 bases; bases with no gene match: 10. Here the CDR3 DNA reads TGTGCCAGCAGCCAAGACGGGACAGAGGGTCAGCCCCAGCATTTT. Protein sequence: CASSQDGTEGQPQHF.

This clone was recorded once. The gene calls are TRBV6-2 or TRBV6-3 and TRBJ2-5; 10 bases align to TRBD2. The V and J ends lost 6 bases and 9 bases, in that order; junction bases with no gene match: 16. This CDR3 has 16 residues. The germline V gene encodes CDR1 MNHEY and CDR2 SVGEGT. The CDR3 DNA follows: TGTGCCAGCAGCAGAGACAGCGGGGGGGGACTTTCGGCCCAGTACTTC. This encodes CASSRDSGGGLSAQYF.

Only one count was recorded for this clone. The chain has TRBV5-4 and TRBJ2-7, with TRBD2 as a possible D gene (8 bases). The CDR3 has 16 residues. V was cut by 0 bases and J by 3 bases, with 16 bases left in between. Germline-derived CDR1 and CDR2 are SGHNT and YYREEE (reference sequence). The CDR3 DNA follows: TGTGCCAGCAGCTTGGCGGGGGGGACAGCTGACTACGAGCAGTACTTC. It translates to CASSLAGGTADYEQYF.

CDR3 coding DNA: TGTGCCAGCAGCCGGTGGGGGGAAGATACGCAGTATTTT. Amino acid sequence: CASSRWGEDTQYF. The chain links TRBV27 to TRBJ2-3; possibly TRBD2 for D (6 bases). Trimming pared 6 bases from V and 5 bases from J, leaving 12 bases between. The CDR3 length is 13 residues. Germline V CDR1 and CDR2: MNHEY, SMNVEV (reference sequence).

V gene TRBV7-9 combines with J gene TRBJ1-2; TRBD1 is a possible D gene (5 bases). This CDR3 contains 12 residues. V was pared by 3 bases and J by 8 bases, with 10 bases between. Germline V gives CDR1 SEHNR, CDR2 FQNEAQ (reference sequence). This CDR3 reads CASSLDITGYTF. The DNA for the CDR3 is TGTGCCAGCAGCTTGGACATTACGGGCTACACCTTC.

There are a few counts of this clone. This chain uses TRBV5-1 with TRBJ2-7; 7 bases line up with TRBD1. J gave up 5 bases and V 0 bases, and 11 bases lay outside the gene matches. Germline V CDR1 and CDR2: SGHRS, YFSETQ. The CDR3 sequence is 16 residues long. The CDR3, as DNA: TGCGCCAGCAGCTTGGGACAGGGCGGAATAGGCCACGAGCAGTACTTC. This translates into CASSLGQGGIGHEQYF.